The text below deals with one TCR beta chain. Its specificity is unknown. The data were taken from a study of CD8 T cells in ankylosing spondylitis. General study results and limits: Peripheral blood samples showed relatively rare disease-linked clones, and these clones were CD8+. The study looked at matched synovial fluid samples from ankylosing spondylitis patients. Disease-linked clones were reported to be significantly enriched there.

This CDR3 has 13 amino acids. Germline V gene data show CDR1 as DFQATT and CDR2 as SNEGSKA (reference sequence). V lost 4 bases to trimming and J lost 12 bases, with 19 bases between them. TCRdb used MiXCR to reprocess the 5' RACE reads, holding one entry per CDR3 protein. The data show about 270,000 distinct CDR3 sequences, around 32% seen once. This chain joins TRBV20-1 and TRBJ2-1; tentatively, D is TRBD2 (5 bases). Sequenced material: blood, either unsorted or a sorted T cell fraction (not recorded which). The receptor was derived from a male donor with ankylosing spondylitis or in good health (not recorded which). In nucleotides, the CDR3 is TGCAGTGCTAACTTAGCGTCGGCTATGGTGCAGTTCTTC. Encoded protein: CSANLASAMVQFF.